In its sample, the clone carrying this TCR beta chain was seen a few times. The sample belongs to a study of T cell responses to AZD1222 COVID-19 vaccine. Clones were sequenced by immunoSEQ multiplex PCR, and TCRdb holds only the in-frame ones, with some missing. The sample holds some 110,000 clones, more than 75% seen once. CDR1 and CDR2 from the germline V gene are SGDLS and YYNGEE. This CDR3 has 13 amino acids. V lost 4 bases and J lost 5, with 12 bases in between. The sample here was peripheral blood, taken on day 0 of AZD1222 vaccination. The J gene is TRBJ2-5, the V gene TRBV9; the D call may be TRBD1 or TRBD2 (6 bases each). The source is an adult in good health. CDR3 sequence: CASSFGGLETQYF. CDR3 coding DNA: TGTGCCAGCAGCTTCGGGGGCCTTGAGACCCAGTACTTC.